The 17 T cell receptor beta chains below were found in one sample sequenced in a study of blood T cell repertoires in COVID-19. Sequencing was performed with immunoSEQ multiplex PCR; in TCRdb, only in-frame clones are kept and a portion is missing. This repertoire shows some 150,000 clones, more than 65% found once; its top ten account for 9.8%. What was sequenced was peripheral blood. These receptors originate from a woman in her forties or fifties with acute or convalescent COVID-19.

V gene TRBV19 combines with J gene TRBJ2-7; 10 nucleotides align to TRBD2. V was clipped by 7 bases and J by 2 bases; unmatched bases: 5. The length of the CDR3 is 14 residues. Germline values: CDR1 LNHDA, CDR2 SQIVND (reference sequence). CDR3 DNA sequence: TGTGCCAGTACCTCAGCGGGAGGGACCTACGAGCAGTACTTC. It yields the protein CASTSAGGTYEQYF. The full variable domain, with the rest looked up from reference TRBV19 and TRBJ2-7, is DGGITQSPKYLFRKEGQNVTLSCEQNLNHDAMYWYRQDPGQGLRLIYYSQIVNDFQKGDIAEGYSVSREKKESFPLTVTSAQKNPTAFYLCASTSAGGTYEQYFGPGTRLTVT.

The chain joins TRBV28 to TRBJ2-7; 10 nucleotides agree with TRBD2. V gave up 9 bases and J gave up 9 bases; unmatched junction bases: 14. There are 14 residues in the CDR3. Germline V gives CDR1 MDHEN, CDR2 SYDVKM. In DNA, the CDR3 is TGTGCCAGTGGGCTAGCGGGAGCCCAACGGCGGCAGTACTTC. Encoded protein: CASGLAGAQRRQYF.

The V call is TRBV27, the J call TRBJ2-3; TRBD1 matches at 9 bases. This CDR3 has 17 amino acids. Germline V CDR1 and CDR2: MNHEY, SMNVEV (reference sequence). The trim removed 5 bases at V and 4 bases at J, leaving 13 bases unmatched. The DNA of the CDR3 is TGTGCCAGCAGTCCGAAAAGTAGACAGGGGGTAGCAGATACGCAGTATTTT. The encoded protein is CASSPKSRQGVADTQYF.

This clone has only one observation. Here the CDR3 reads CASSLASNNEQFF. The CDR3 nucleotides are TGTGCCAGCAGCTTGGCTAGCAACAATGAGCAGTTCTTC. The gene calls are TRBV5-4 and TRBJ2-1; maybe TRBD2 (5 bases). The CDR3 consists of 13 residues. CDR1 is SGHNT, CDR2 YYREEE, per germline (reference sequence). Deletions cut 0 bases from V and 5 bases from J, with 6 bases between. Full variable domain (remainder filled in from reference TRBV5-4 and TRBJ2-1): ETGVTQSPTHLIKTRGQQVTLRCSSQSGHNTVSWYQQALGQGPQFIFQYYREEENGRGNFPPRFSGLQFPNYSSELNVNALELDDSALYLCASSLASNNEQFFGPGTRLTVL.

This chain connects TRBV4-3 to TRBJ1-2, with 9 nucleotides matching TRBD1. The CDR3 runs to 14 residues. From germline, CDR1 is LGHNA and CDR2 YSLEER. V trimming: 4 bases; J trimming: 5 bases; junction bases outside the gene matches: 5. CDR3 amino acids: CASSPGGTGYGYTF. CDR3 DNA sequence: TGCGCCAGCAGCCCCGGCGGGACAGGGTATGGCTACACCTTC.

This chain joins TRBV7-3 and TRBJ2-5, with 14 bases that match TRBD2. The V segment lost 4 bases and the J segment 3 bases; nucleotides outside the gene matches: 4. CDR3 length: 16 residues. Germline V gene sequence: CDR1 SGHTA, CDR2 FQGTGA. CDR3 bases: TGTGCCAGCAGCTCGGGACTAGCGGGGGTAAAAGAGACCCAGTACTTC. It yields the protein CASSSGLAGVKETQYF.

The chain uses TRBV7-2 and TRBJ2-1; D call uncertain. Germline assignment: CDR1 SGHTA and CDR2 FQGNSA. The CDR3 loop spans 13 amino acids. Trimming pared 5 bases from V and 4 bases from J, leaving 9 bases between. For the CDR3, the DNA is TGTGCCAGCAGCCCCGGTAAGTACAATGAGCAGTTCTTC. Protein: CASSPGKYNEQFF.

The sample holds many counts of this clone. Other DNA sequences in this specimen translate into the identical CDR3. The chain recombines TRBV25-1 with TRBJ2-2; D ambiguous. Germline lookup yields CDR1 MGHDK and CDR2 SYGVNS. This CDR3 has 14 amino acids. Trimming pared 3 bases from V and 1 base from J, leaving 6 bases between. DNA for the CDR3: TGTGCCAGCAGTGATTCAGGGAACACCGGGGAGCTGTTTTTT. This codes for CASSDSGNTGELFF. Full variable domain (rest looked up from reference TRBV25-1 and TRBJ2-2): EADIYQTPRYLVIGTGKKITLECSQTMGHDKMYWYQQDPGMELHLIHYSYGVNSTEKGDLSSESTVSRIRTEHFPLTLESARPSHTSQYLCASSDSGNTGELFFGEGSRLTVL.

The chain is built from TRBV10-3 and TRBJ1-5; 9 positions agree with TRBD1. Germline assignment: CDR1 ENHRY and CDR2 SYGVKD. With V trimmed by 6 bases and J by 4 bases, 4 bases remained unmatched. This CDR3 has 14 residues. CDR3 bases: TGTGCCATCAGGGGGACAGGGCAAAATCAGCCCCAGCATTTT. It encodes CAIRGTGQNQPQHF.

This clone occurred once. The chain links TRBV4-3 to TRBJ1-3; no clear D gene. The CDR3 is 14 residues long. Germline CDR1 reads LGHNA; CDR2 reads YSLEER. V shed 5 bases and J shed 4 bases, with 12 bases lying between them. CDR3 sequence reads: CASSYREGGNTIYF. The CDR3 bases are TGCGCCAGCAGCTACAGAGAGGGAGGAAACACCATATATTTT.

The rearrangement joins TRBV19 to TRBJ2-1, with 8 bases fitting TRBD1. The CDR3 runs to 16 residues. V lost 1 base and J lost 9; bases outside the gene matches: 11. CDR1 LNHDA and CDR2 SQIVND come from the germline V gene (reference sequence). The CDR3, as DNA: TGTGCCAGTAGTATAGGGACAGGGATGGCGGCGGGTGAGCAGTTCTTC. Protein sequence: CASSIGTGMAAGEQFF. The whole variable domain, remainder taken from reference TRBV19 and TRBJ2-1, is DGGITQSPKYLFRKEGQNVTLSCEQNLNHDAMYWYRQDPGQGLRLIYYSQIVNDFQKGDIAEGYSVSREKKESFPLTVTSAQKNPTAFYLCASSIGTGMAAGEQFFGPGTRLTVL.

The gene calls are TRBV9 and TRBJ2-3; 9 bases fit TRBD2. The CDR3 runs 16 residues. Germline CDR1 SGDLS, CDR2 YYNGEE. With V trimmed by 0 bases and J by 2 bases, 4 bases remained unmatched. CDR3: CASSVVTSGPTDTQYF. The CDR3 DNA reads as TGTGCCAGCAGCGTAGTGACTAGCGGACCCACAGATACGCAGTATTTT.

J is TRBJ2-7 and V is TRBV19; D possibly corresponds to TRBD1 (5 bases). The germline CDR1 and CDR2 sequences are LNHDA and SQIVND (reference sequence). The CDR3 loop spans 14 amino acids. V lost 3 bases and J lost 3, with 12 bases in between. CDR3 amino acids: CASSMGPIGYEQYF. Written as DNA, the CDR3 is TGTGCCAGTAGTATGGGGCCCATCGGCTACGAGCAGTACTTC. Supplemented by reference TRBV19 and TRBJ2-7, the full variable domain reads DGGITQSPKYLFRKEGQNVTLSCEQNLNHDAMYWYRQDPGQGLRLIYYSQIVNDFQKGDIAEGYSVSREKKESFPLTVTSAQKNPTAFYLCASSMGPIGYEQYFGPGTRLTVT.

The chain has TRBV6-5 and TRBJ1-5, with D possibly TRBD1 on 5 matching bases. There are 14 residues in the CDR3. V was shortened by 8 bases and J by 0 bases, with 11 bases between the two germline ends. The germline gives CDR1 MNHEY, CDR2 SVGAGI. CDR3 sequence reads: CASRQGYSNQPQHF. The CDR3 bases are TGTGCCAGCCGGCAGGGCTATAGCAATCAGCCCCAGCATTTT.

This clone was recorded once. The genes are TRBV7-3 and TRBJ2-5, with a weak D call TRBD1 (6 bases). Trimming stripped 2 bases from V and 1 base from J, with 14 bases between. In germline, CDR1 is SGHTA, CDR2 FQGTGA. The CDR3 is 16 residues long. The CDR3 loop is CASSLGPQGTQETQYF. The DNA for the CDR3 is TGTGCCAGCAGCTTAGGTCCGCAGGGGACCCAAGAGACCCAGTACTTC. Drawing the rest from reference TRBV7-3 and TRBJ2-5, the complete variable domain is GAGVSQTPSNKVTEKGKYVELRCDPISGHTALYWYRQSLGQGPEFLIYFQGTGAADDSGLPNDRFFAVRPEGSVSTLKIQRTERGDSAVYLCASSLGPQGTQETQYFGPGTRLLVL.

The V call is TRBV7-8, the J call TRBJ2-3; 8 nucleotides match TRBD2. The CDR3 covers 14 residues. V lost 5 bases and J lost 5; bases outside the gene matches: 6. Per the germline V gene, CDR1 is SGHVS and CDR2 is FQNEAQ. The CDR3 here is CASSLGLAVDTQYF. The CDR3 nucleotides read TGTGCCAGCAGCCTAGGACTAGCAGTAGATACGCAGTATTTT.

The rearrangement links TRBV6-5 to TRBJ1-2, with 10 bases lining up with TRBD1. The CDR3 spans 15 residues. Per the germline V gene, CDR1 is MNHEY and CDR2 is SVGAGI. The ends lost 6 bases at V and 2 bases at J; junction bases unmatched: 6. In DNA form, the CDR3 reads TGTGCCAGCAGCCTTCGGGGACAGGGGAACTATGGCTACACCTTC. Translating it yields CASSLRGQGNYGYTF.